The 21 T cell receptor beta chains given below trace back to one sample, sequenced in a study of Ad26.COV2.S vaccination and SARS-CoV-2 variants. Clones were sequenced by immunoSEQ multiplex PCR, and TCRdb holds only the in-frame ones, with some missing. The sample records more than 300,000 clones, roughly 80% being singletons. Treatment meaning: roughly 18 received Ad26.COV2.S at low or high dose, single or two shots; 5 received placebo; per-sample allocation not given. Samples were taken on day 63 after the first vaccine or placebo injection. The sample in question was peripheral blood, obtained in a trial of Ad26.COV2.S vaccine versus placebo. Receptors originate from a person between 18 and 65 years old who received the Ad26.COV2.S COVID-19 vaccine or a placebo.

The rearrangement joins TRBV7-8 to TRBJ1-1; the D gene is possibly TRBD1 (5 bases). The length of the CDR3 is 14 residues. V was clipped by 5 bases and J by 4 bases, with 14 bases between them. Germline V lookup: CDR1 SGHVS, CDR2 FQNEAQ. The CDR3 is CASSLVRGLTEAFF. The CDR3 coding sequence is TGTGCCAGCAGCCTCGTTCGGGGCCTCACTGAAGCTTTCTTT.

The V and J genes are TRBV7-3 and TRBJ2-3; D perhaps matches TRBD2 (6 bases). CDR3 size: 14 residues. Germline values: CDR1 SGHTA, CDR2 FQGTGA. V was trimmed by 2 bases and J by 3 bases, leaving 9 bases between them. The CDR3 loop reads CASSLSLATDTQYF. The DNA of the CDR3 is TGTGCCAGCAGCTTATCGCTAGCGACAGATACGCAGTATTTT.

In DNA, the CDR3 is TGTGCCATCAGCCCCAGGGCGGGGGCGCTTGAGAACACTGAAGCTTTCTTT. Its protein is CAISPRAGALENTEAFF. The chain recombines TRBV10-3 with TRBJ1-1; possibly TRBD1 for D (6 bases). This CDR3 has 17 amino acids. Trimming left V 6 bases short and J 1 base short, with 21 bases between. Germline V gene lookup returns CDR1 ENHRY and CDR2 SYGVKD.

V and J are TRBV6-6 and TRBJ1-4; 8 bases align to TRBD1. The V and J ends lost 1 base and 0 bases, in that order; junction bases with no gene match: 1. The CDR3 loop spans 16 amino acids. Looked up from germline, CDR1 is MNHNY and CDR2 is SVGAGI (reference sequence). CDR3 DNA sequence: TGTGCCAGCAGTTACTGGACAGGGTCAACTAATGAAAAACTGTTTTTT. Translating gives CASSYWTGSTNEKLFF.

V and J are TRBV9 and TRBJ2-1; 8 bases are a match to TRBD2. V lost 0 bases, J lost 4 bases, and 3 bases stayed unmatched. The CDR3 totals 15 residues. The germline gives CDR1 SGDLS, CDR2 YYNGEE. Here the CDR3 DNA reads TGTGCCAGCAGCGTAGGAGCGGGGGTATACAATGAGCAGTTCTTC. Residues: CASSVGAGVYNEQFF.

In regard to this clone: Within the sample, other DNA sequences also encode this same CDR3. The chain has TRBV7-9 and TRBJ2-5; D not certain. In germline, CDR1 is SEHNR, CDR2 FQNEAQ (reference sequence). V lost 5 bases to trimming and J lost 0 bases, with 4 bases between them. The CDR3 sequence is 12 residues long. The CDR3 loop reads CASSLYQETQYF. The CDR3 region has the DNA TGTGCCAGCAGCCTGTACCAAGAGACCCAGTACTTC.

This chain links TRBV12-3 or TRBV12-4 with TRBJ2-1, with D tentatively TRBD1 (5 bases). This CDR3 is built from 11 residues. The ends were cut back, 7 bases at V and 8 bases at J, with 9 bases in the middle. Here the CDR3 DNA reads TGTGCCAGCACCATAGGGGATGAGCAGTTCTTC. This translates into CASTIGDEQFF.

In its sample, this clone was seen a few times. DNA for the CDR3: TGTGCCAGCAGTTTTCAGGAGGGTCAGCCCCAGCATTTT. Its protein is CASSFQEGQPQHF. The V gene is TRBV28, the J gene TRBJ1-5; D remains unclear. CDR1 is MDHEN and CDR2 is SYDVKM in the germline V gene. The CDR3 is 13 amino acids. Trimming stripped 3 bases from V and 6 bases from J, with 9 bases between.

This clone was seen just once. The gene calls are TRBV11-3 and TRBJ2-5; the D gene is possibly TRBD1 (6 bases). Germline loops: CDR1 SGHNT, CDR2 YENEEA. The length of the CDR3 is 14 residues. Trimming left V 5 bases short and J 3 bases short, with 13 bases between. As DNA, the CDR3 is TGTGCCAGCAGCACCCACAGGGCGGAAGAGACCCAGTACTTC. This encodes CASSTHRAEETQYF.

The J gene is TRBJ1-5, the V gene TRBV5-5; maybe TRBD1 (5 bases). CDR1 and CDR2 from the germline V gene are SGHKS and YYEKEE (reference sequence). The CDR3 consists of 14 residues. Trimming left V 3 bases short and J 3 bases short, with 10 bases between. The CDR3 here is CASSSRQTNQPQHF. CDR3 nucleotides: TGTGCCAGCAGCTCTCGACAGACCAATCAGCCCCAGCATTTT.

The CDR3 nucleotides read TGCGCCAGCAGCCAAGGGGAGGATAATAGCAATCAGCCCCAGCATTTT. The encoded protein is CASSQGEDNSNQPQHF. V gene TRBV4-1 combines with J gene TRBJ1-5; D not resolved. CDR1 and CDR2 (germline): MGHRA, YSYEKL. The CDR3 runs to 16 residues. Deletions cut 1 base from V and 0 bases from J, with 10 bases between.

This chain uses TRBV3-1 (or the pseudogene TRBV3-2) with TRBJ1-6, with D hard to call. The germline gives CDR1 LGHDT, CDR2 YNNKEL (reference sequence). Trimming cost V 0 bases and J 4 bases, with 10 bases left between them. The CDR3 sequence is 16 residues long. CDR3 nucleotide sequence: TGTGCCAGCAGCCAAGAGTCAGGAAAGTATAATTCACCCCTCCACTTT. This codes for CASSQESGKYNSPLHF.

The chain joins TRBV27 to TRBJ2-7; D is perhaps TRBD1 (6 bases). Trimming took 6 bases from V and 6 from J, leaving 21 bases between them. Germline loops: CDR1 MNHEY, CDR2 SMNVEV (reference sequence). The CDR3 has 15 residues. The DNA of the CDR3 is TGTGCCAGCAGCCCTACAGGGTCCTGGCCCTTCGAGCAGTACTTC. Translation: CASSPTGSWPFEQYF.

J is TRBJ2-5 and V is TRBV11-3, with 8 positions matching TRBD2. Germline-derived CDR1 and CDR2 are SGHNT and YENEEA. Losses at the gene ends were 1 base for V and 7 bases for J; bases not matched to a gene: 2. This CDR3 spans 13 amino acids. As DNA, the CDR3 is TGTGCCAGCAGCTTAGTAAGCGGGGGGACCCAGTACTTC. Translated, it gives CASSLVSGGTQYF. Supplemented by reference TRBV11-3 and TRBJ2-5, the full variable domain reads EAGVVQSPRYKIIEKKQPVAFWCNPISGHNTLYWYLQNLGQGPELLIRYENEEAVDDSQLPKDRFSAERLKGVDSTLKIQPAELGDSAVYLCASSLVSGGTQYFGPGTRLLVL.

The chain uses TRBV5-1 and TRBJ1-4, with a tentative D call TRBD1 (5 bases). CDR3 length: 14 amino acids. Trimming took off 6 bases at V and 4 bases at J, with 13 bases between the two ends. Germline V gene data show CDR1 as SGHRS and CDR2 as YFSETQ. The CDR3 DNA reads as TGCGCCAGCAATCGGGGAGGGGTTAATGAAAAACTGTTTTTT. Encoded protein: CASNRGGVNEKLFF. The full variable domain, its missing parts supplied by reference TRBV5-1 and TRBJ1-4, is KAGVTQTPRYLIKTRGQQVTLSCSPISGHRSVSWYQQTPGQGLQFLFEYFSETQRNKGNFPGRFSGRQFSNSRSEMNVSTLELGDSALYLCASNRGGVNEKLFFGSGTQLSVL.

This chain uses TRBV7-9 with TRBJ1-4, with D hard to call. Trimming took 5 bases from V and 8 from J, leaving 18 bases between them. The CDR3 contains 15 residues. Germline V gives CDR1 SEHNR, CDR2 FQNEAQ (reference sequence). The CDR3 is CASSPRPKSPEKLFF. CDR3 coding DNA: TGTGCCAGCAGCCCAAGGCCGAAATCGCCCGAAAAACTGTTTTTT. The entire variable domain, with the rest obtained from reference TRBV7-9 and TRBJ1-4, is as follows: DTGVSQNPRHKITKRGQNVTFRCDPISEHNRLYWYRQTLGQGPEFLTYFQNEAQLEKSRLLSDRFSAERPKGSFSTLEIQRTEQGDSAMYLCASSPRPKSPEKLFFGSGTQLSVL.

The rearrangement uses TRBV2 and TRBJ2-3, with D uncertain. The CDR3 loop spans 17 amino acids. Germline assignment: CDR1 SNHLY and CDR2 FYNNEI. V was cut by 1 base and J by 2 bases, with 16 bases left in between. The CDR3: CASSEVQTSFYTDTQYF. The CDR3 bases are TGTGCCAGCAGTGAAGTACAGACATCTTTTTACACAGATACGCAGTATTTT.

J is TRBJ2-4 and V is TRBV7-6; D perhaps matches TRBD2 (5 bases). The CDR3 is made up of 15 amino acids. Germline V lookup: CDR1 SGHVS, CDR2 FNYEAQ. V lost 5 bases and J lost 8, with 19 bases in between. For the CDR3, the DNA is TGTGCCAGCAGCCCAACCGGACTGGCTGGGGACATTCAGTACTTC. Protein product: CASSPTGLAGDIQYF.

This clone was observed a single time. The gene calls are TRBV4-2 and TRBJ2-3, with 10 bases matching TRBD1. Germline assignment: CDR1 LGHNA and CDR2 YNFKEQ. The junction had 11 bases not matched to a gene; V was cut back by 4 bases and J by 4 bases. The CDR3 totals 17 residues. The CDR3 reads CASSPVHTGTGADTQYF. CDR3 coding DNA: TGTGCCAGCAGCCCAGTTCACACCGGGACAGGGGCAGATACGCAGTATTTT.

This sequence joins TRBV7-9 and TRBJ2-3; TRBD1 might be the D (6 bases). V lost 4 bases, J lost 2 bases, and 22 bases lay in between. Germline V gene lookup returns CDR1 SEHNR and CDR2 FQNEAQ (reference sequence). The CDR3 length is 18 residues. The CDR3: CASSYRFRGRGLTDTQYF. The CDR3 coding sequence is TGTGCCAGCAGCTATAGATTCAGGGGACGCGGCCTCACAGATACGCAGTATTTT.

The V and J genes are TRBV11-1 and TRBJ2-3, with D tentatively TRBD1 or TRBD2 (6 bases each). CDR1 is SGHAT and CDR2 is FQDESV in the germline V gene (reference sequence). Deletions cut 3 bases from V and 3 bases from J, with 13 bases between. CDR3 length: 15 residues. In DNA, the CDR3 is TGTGCCAGCAGCTTGGAGGGGGTCACTACAGATACGCAGTATTTT. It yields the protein CASSLEGVTTDTQYF.